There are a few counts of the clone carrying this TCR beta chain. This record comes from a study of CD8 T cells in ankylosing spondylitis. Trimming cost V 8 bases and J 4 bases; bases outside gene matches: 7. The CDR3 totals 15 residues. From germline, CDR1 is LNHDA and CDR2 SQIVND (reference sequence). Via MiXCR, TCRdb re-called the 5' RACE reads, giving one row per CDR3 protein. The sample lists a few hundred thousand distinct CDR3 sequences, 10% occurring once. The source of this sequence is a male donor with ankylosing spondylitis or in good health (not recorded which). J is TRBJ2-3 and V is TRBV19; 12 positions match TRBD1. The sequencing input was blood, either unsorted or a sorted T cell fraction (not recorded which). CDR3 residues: CASVLGQGAADTQYF. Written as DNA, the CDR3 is TGTGCCAGTGTCCTGGGACAGGGGGCAGCAGATACGCAGTATTTT.